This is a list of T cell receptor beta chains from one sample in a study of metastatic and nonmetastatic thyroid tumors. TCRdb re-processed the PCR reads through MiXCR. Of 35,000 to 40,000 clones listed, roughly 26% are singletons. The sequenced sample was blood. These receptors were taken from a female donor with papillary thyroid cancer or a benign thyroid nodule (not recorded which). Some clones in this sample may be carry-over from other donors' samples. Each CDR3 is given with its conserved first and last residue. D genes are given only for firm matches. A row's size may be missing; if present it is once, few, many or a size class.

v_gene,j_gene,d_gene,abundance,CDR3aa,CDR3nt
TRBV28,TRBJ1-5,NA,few,CASSFTADSNQPHHF,TGTGCCAGCAGTTTCACGGCGGATAGCAATCAGCCCCATCATTTT
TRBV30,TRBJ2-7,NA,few,CAWRTNKGYEQYF,TGTGCCTGGAGAACCAATAAGGGGTACGAGCAGTACTTC
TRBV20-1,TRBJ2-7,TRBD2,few,CSARARLAGPIYEQYF,TGCAGTGCTAGAGCGAGACTAGCGGGTCCTATCTACGAGCAGTACTTC
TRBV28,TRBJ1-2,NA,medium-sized,CASRDPPKTAHTF,TGTGCCAGCAGAGACCCACCCAAGACGGCCCATACCTTC
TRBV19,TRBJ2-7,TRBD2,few,CASSSRGLGSYEQYF,TGTGCCAGTAGTAGCAGGGGACTAGGGTCCTACGAGCAGTACTTC
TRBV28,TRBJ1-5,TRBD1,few,CARSPRTGRNQPQHF,TGTGCAAGAAGTCCCCGGACAGGGCGGAATCAGCCCCAGCATTTT
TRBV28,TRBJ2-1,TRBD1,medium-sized,CASSFGTGSYNEQFF,TGTGCCAGCAGTTTCGGGACAGGATCCTACAATGAGCAGTTCTTC
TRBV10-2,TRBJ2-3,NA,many,CTTLPGQTSTDTQYF,TGCACGACTCTCCCGGGACAAACTAGCACAGATACGCAGTATTTT
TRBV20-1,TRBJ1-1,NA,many,CSARVRGQNTEAFF,TGCAGTGCTAGAGTAAGGGGCCAGAACACTGAAGCTTTCTTT
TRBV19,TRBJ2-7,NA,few,CASSQTQYEQYF,TGTGCCAGTAGTCAAACACAATACGAGCAGTACTTC
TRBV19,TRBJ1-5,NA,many,CASSRGSITNYQPQHF,TGTGCCAGTAGTAGGGGCTCAATAACCAATTATCAGCCCCAGCATTTT
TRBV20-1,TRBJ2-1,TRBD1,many,CSAAFPDRGFVEQFF,TGCAGTGCAGCGTTCCCGGACAGGGGGTTTGTTGAGCAGTTCTTC
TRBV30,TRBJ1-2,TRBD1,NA,CAWKGPDREVGYTF,TGTGCCTGGAAGGGCCCCGACAGGGAGGTCGGCTACACCTTC
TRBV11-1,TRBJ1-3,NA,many,CASSHIARGRGNTIYF,TGTGCCAGCAGCCACATCGCCAGAGGGCGGGGAAACACCATATATTTT
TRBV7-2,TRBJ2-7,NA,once,CASSLAPSGAGYEQYF,TGTGCCAGCAGCTTAGCGCCGTCAGGGGCGGGATACGAGCAGTACTTC
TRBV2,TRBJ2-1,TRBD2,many,CASSALQASGRRRWFF,TGTGCCAGCAGTGCTTTACAGGCTAGCGGGAGACGGCGATGGTTCTTC